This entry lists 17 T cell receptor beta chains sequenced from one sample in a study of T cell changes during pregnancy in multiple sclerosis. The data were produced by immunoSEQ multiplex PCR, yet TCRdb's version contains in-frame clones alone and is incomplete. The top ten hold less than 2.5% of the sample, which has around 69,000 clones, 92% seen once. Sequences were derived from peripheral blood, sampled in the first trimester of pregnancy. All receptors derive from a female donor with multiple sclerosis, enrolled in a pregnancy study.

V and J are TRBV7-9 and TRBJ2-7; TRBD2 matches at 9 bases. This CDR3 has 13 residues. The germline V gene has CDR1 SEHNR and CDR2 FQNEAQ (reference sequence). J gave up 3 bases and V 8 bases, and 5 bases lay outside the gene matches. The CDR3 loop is CASLAAGGYEQYF. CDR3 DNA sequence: TGTGCCAGCCTGGCAGCGGGAGGCTACGAGCAGTACTTC.

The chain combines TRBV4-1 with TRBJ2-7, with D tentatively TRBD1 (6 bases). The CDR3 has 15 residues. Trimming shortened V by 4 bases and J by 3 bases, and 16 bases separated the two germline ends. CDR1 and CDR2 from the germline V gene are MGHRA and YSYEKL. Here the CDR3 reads CASSPTQTGYYEQYF. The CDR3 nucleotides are TGCGCCAGCAGCCCTACCCAGACAGGCTACTACGAGCAGTACTTC.

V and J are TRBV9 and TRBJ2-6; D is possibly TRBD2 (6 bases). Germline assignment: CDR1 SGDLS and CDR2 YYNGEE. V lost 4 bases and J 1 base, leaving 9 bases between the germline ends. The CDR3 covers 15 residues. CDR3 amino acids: CASSIRESGANVLTF. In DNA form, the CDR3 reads TGTGCCAGCAGCATCCGGGAGTCTGGGGCCAACGTCCTGACTTTC.

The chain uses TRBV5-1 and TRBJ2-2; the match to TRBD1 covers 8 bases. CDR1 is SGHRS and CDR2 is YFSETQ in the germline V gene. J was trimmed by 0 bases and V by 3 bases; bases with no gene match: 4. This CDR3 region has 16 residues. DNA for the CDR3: TGCGCCAGCAGCTCAACAGGGGGAGCGAACACCGGGGAGCTGTTTTTT. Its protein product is CASSSTGGANTGELFF.

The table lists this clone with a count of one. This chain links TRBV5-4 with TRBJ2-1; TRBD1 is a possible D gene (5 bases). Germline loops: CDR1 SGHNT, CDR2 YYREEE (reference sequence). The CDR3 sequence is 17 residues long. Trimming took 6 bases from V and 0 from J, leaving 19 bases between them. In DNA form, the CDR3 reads TGTGCCAGCACCCGGGCAGGGTCAGCACGCTCCTACAATGAGCAGTTCTTC. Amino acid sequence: CASTRAGSARSYNEQFF.

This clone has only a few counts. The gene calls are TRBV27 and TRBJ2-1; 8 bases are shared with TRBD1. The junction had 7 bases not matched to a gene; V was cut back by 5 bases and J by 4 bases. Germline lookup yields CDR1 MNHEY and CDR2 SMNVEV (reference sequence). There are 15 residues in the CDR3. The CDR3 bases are TGTGCCAGCAGTCTCGGACAGGGATTTTACAATGAGCAGTTCTTC. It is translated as CASSLGQGFYNEQFF.

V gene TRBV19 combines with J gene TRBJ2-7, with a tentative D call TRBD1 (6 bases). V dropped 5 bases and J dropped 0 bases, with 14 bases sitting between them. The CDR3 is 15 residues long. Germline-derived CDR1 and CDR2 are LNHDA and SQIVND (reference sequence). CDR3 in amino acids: CASSSRTVSSYEQYF. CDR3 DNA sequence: TGTGCCAGTAGTTCCCGGACAGTGAGCTCCTACGAGCAGTACTTC.

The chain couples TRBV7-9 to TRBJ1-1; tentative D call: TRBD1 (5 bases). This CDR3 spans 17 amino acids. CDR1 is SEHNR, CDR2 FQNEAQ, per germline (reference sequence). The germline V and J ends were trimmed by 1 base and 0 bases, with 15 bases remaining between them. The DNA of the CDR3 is TGTGCCAGCAGCTTAGGGGGGGGGAGGGCTATGAACACTGAAGCTTTCTTT. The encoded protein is CASSLGGGRAMNTEAFF.

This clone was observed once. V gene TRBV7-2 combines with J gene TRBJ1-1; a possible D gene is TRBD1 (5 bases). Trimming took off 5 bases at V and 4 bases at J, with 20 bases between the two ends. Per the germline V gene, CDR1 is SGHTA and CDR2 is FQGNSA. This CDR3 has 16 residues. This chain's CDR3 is CASSPPGKTKGTEAFF. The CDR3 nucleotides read TGTGCCAGCAGCCCCCCAGGGAAAACCAAGGGCACTGAAGCTTTCTTT. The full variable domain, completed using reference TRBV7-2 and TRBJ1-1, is GAGVSQSPSNKVTEKGKDVELRCDPISGHTALYWYRQSLGQGLEFLIYFQGNSAPDKSGLPSDRFSAERTGGSVSTLTIQRTQQEDSAVYLCASSPPGKTKGTEAFFGQGTRLTVV.

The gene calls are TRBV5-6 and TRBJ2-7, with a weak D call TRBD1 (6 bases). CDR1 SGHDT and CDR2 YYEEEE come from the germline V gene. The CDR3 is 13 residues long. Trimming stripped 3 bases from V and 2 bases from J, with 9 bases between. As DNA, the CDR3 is TGTGCCAGCAGCTACCGACAGGCCTACGAGCAGTACTTC. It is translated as CASSYRQAYEQYF. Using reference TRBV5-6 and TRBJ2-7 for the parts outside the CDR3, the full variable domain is DAGVTQSPTHLIKTRGQQVTLRCSPKSGHDTVSWYQQALGQGPQFIFQYYEEEERQRGNFPDRFSGHQFPNYSSELNVNALLLGDSALYLCASSYRQAYEQYFGPGTRLTVT.

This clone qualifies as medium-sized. The CDR3 region has the DNA TGTGCCAGCAGCTTAGCCCAATTGAACACTGAAGCTTTCTTT. It is translated as CASSLAQLNTEAFF. V is TRBV7-9 and J is TRBJ1-1; D call uncertain. Germline assignment: CDR1 SEHNR and CDR2 FQNEAQ (reference sequence). V lost 0 bases to trimming and J lost 0 bases, with 5 bases between them. The CDR3 sequence is 14 residues long.

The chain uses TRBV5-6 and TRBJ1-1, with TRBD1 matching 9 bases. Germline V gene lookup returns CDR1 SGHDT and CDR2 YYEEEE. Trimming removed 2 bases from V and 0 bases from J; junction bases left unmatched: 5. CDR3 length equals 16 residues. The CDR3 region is CASSFWTGAMNTEAFF. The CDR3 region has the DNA TGTGCCAGCAGCTTTTGGACAGGGGCGATGAACACTGAAGCTTTCTTT.

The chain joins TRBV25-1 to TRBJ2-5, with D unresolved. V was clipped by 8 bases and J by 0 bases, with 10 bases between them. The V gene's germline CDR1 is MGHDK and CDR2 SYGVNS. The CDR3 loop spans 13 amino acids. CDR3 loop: CASSRQYQETQYF. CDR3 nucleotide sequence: TGTGCCAGCTCCCGACAATACCAAGAGACCCAGTACTTC.

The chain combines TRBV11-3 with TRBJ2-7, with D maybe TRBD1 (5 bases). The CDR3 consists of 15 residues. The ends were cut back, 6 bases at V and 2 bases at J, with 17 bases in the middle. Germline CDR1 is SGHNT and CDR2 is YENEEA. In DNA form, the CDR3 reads TGTGCCAGCAGTTCCCAAGGCACAGGACCCTACGAGCAGTACTTC. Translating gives CASSSQGTGPYEQYF.

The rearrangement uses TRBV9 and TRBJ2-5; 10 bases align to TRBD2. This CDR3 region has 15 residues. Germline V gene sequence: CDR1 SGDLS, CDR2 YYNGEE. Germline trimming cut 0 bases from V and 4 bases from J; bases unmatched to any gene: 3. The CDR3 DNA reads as TGTGCCAGCAGCGTAGGCCTAGCGGGAGTAGAGACCCAGTACTTC. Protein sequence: CASSVGLAGVETQYF.

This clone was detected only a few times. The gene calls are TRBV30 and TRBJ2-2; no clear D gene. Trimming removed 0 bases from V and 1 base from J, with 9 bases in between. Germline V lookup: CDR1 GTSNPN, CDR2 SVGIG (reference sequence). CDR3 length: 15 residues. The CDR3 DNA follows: TGTGCCTGGAGTGTAAAGCATAGGAACACCGGGGAGCTGTTTTTT. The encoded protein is CAWSVKHRNTGELFF.

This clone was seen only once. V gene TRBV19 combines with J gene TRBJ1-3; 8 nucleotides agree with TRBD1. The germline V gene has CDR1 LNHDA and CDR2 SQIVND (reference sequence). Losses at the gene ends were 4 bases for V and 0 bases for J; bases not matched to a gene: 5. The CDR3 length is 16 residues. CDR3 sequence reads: CASSSRTGNSGNTIYF. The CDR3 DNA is TGTGCCAGTAGTAGTCGGACAGGGAACTCTGGAAACACCATATATTTT.